This T cell receptor (beta chain) came from a study of early T cells in non-severe SARS-CoV-2 infection. On the study more broadly: Chains were unpaired, as sequencing was done on bulk RNA from unsorted whole blood. General observations from the study: Clonotype matching in VDJdb favored anti-spike CD8 responses and did not capture private and CD4 specificities.

Attachment of unique molecular identifiers to individual cDNA molecules was performed. TCRdb processed the 5' RACE reads anew with MiXCR; each CDR3 protein has one entry. Of nearly 80,000 distinct CDR3 sequences listed, around 13% are singletons. This clonotype was found many times. Its antigen is as yet unknown. The CDR3 spans 14 residues. The germline V gene has CDR1 SGDLS and CDR2 YYNGEE. V lost 0 bases to trimming and J lost 2 bases, with 8 bases between them. The TCR originated in an adult who was a healthcare worker with PCR-confirmed SARS-CoV-2 infection or an uninfected control (not recorded which). The specimen sequenced was whole blood. The chain uses TRBV9 and TRBJ1-1; D gene ambiguous. CDR3 amino acids: CASSVEVTNTEAFF. The CDR3 DNA reads TGTGCCAGCAGCGTAGAGGTCACCAACACTGAAGCTTTCTTT.